This T cell receptor beta chain was found in a study of T cells after somatic rescue of genetic block. V lost 4 bases and J 5 bases, leaving 15 bases between the germline ends. The CDR3 covers 14 residues. Germline CDR1 SGDLS, CDR2 YYNGEE. Libraries were prepared by immunoSEQ multiplex PCR; TCRdb keeps only in-frame clonotypes and omits some of them. This table has approximately 71,000 clones, 92% appearing once. This receptor was obtained from a man aged 40-49 years. The V and J genes are TRBV9 and TRBJ1-1; a possible D gene is TRBD1 (6 bases). The source material was peripheral blood mononuclear cells (PBMCs). CDR3 in amino acids: CASSFTSTGTEAFF. Here the CDR3 DNA reads TGTGCCAGCAGCTTCACTAGCACAGGGACTGAAGCTTTCTTT.